The 6 T cell receptor beta chains in this list originate from one sample, sequenced in a study of T cell responses to AZD1222 COVID-19 vaccine. Libraries were prepared by immunoSEQ multiplex PCR; TCRdb keeps only in-frame clonotypes and omits some of them. The sample lists 100,000 to 150,000 clones; around 90% were seen once. The specimen was peripheral blood, collected 28 days after the second AZD1222 dose. These receptors all stem from an adult who received the AZD1222 COVID-19 vaccine.

The chain couples TRBV4-2 to TRBJ2-5; TRBD2 is a possible D gene (5 bases). This CDR3 region has 17 residues. Trimming cost V 0 bases and J 4 bases, with 18 bases left between them. CDR1 is LGHNA, CDR2 YNFKEQ, per germline. The CDR3 protein is CASSQDVMDFRLETQYF. In DNA, the CDR3 is TGTGCCAGCAGCCAAGATGTTATGGACTTTCGGTTAGAGACCCAGTACTTC.

CDR3 nucleotides: TGTGCCAGCAGCCAACTAGTGAACAATGAGCAGTTCTTC. It codes for CASSQLVNNEQFF. The rearrangement uses TRBV7-8 and TRBJ2-1, with TRBD2 as a possible D gene (5 bases). The germline V gene encodes CDR1 SGHVS and CDR2 FQNEAQ. V lost 5 bases to trimming and J lost 5 bases, with 10 bases between them. This CDR3 contains 13 residues. Combining the CDR3 with reference TRBV7-8 and TRBJ2-1 gives the whole variable domain GAGVSQSPRYKVAKRGQDVALRCDPISGHVSLFWYQQALGQGPEFLTYFQNEAQLDKSGLPSDRFFAERPEGSVSTLKIQRTQQEDSAVYLCASSQLVNNEQFFGPGTRLTVL.

The genes are TRBV5-1 and TRBJ1-6, with 8 bases aligning to TRBD1. After removal of 4 bases from V and 10 bases from J, the junction contained 7 bases not matched to a gene. Germline CDR1 SGHRS, CDR2 YFSETQ. The CDR3 contains 14 residues. CDR3: CASSPDRGGSPLHF. In DNA form, the CDR3 reads TGCGCCAGCAGCCCCGACAGGGGAGGCTCACCCCTCCACTTT.

This clone was detected only once. The chain couples TRBV28 to TRBJ2-7; D may be TRBD2 (6 bases). The ends were cut back, 7 bases at V and 2 bases at J, with 12 bases in the middle. CDR1 and CDR2 from the germline V gene are MDHEN and SYDVKM. CDR3 length: 13 amino acids. CDR3 bases: TGTGCCAGCACCCGGGGCGGGACCTACGAGCAGTACTTC. Translating it yields CASTRGGTYEQYF.

This clone was detected once. The rearrangement joins TRBV19 to TRBJ1-2, with a weak D call TRBD1 (5 bases). The germline CDR1 and CDR2 sequences are LNHDA and SQIVND (reference sequence). V was clipped by 2 bases and J by 2 bases, with 6 bases between them. The CDR3 runs 13 residues. CDR3 sequence (DNA): TGTGCCAGTAGTATACGACAGAACTATGGCTACACCTTC. This sequence encodes CASSIRQNYGYTF. The full variable domain, rest sourced from reference TRBV19 and TRBJ1-2, is DGGITQSPKYLFRKEGQNVTLSCEQNLNHDAMYWYRQDPGQGLRLIYYSQIVNDFQKGDIAEGYSVSREKKESFPLTVTSAQKNPTAFYLCASSIRQNYGYTFGSGTRLTVV.

The chain is built from TRBV7-2 and TRBJ1-2; D gene unclear. The germline gives CDR1 SGHTA, CDR2 FQGNSA. Trimming removed 5 bases at V and 4 bases at J, with 20 bases between. This CDR3 has 16 residues. For the CDR3, the DNA is TGTGCCAGCAGCCTATTTCGGACCCGTGAGGGCTATGGCTACACCTTC. Translated, it gives CASSLFRTREGYGYTF.